This T cell receptor beta chain is from a study of blood T cell repertoires in COVID-19. Across the whole study: The origin of the acute and convalescent COVID-19 samples was the United States, Italy and Spain.

CDR1 SGHNT and CDR2 YENEEA come from the germline V gene. The V end lost 6 bases, the J end lost 2 bases, and 13 bases lay between the germline ends. The CDR3 is made up of 15 amino acids. Libraries were prepared by immunoSEQ multiplex PCR; TCRdb keeps only in-frame clonotypes and omits some of them. The sample has roughly 200,000 clones; around 89% are singletons. This clone is a singleton in its sample. The sequence was collected from a man in his forties with active or convalescent COVID-19. The chain has TRBV11-3 and TRBJ2-2; D might be TRBD1 (6 bases). Sequencing input: peripheral blood. The chain's CDR3 is CASSRRTDNTGELFF. The CDR3, as DNA: TGTGCCAGCAGTCGGAGGACAGATAACACCGGGGAGCTGTTTTTT.